This T cell receptor (beta chain) was identified during a study of blood T cell repertoires in COVID-19 (dated by TCRdb to 2019 to 2021). Regarding the complete study: Samples covering the acute and convalescent phases of COVID-19 were provided by collaborators in the United States, Italy and Spain. The prospective study material was composed of cDNA or gDNA derived from T cells, B-cell-depleted T cells, or PBMCs. The dataset comprised deeply sampled blood TCRbeta repertoires from subjects exposed to, actively infected with, or recovered from COVID-19. The repertoires were released in a freely available public database intended as a resource for research on the immune response to SARS-CoV-2. Where available, HLA class I and class II types were taken from metadata supplied by the sample provider and were not determined by assay-based typing. The sample metadata nearly always contained a de-identified subject ID, COVID-19 status, age in years and sex. The samples were drawn from two sources: the first 160 participants of the ongoing ImmuneRACE study, and 1,200 or so subjects contributed by 6 global collaborators.

TCRbeta CDR3 regions were amplified from genomic DNA by means of the immunoSEQ Assay, a bias-controlled multiplex PCR. Processing in the source paper ran as follows. Nucleated cell counts per sample were estimated from amplification of reference gene primers within the assay. To quantify the absolute abundance of each unique TCRbeta CDR3 rearrangement, sequence reads were collapsed and filtered. For each sample, productive Simpson clonality was calculated as the square root of Simpson's diversity index across productive rearrangements. TCRdb carries this immuneACCESS record with in-frame sequences only. Its versions omit some clonotypes, under half of them owing to an unresolved V gene in the studies checked, with the rest unexplained. V, J and clone size were drawn from that table, and D and trimming were deduced from the DNA. The sample records about 160,000 clones, approximately 93% of which are singletons. The top ten clonotypes cover around 2% of the sample.

From cysteine to phenylalanine, the CDR3 is 15 amino acids long. Just CDR3 DNA is preserved here, 45 bases in frame from base 1. Per the germline V gene, ENHRY is the CDR1 and SYGVKD is the CDR2. At the junction V is shortened by 6 bases and J by 1 base; bases outside the gene matches: 7. The research as a whole found: How much clinical and demographic metadata was included differed by source and by participant, and the metadata was provided uncurated.

At one collaborating source in Seattle, patients were enrolled during active infection and were followed longitudinally through the course of disease. Collaborating institutions collected whole blood in K2EDTA tubes following their own protocols. For TCRbeta analysis, collaborator samples were shipped as frozen whole blood, as isolated PBMCs, or as DNA extracted from either sample type. This clone is a singleton in its sample. The antigen this receptor binds is unknown. There are no base qualities to consult, and no much larger clone falls within one base. The sample taken for sequencing was peripheral blood. Recombination joined TRBV10-3 with TRBJ2-3; 7 bases in the middle match TRBD1. This clonotype originated in a woman in her sixties or seventies with COVID-19, enrolled during active disease. This receptor carries the CDR3 CAIRGPGTGTDTQYF. The nucleotides are TGTGCCATCAGGGGCCCCGGGACAGGCACAGATACGCAGTATTTT.